Listed below are T cell receptor beta chains from one sample, sequenced in a study of blood T cell repertoires in COVID-19. Sequencing was performed with immunoSEQ multiplex PCR; in TCRdb, only in-frame clones are kept and a portion is missing. The table records some 180,000 clones, 80% to 85% of them present only once. The sequenced sample was peripheral blood. The origin of the receptors is a man between 65 and 85 years old with active or convalescent COVID-19. Both conserved end residues are part of each CDR3. D genes are given only for firm matches. Some rows have no size entry. The others give once, few or many, or a class for an expanded clone.

J gene,V gene,D gene,clone size,CDR3 DNA,CDR3 protein
TRBJ1-1,TRBV6-5,NA,NA,TGTGCCAGCACCCACGGGGAGTTGGGTGAAGCTTTCTTT,CASTHGELGEAFF
TRBJ2-2,TRBV10-3,TRBD1,once,TGTGCCATCAGTGAGGGACAGGGGCGCGCCGGGGAGCTGTTTTTT,CAISEGQGRAGELFF
TRBJ2-7,TRBV7-2,NA,NA,TGTGCCAGCAGCTTACGGGGGAACTACGAGCAGTACTTC,CASSLRGNYEQYF
TRBJ2-1,TRBV28,NA,NA,TGTGCCAGCAGTTTATACAGGAGCTCCTACAATGAGCAGTTCTTC,CASSLYRSSYNEQFF
TRBJ2-1,TRBV5-1,NA,once,TGCGCCAGCAGCGCATTCACTGAATCCTACAATGAGCAGTTCTTC,CASSAFTESYNEQFF
TRBJ2-5,TRBV5-1,NA,NA,TGCGCCAGCAGCTTGGGGCCGCCGCCAGAGACCCAGTACTTC,CASSLGPPPETQYF
TRBJ2-7,TRBV6-5,TRBD1,once,TGTGCCAGCAGTCTCAACAGGGGGCCCGAGTACGAGCAGTACTTC,CASSLNRGPEYEQYF
TRBJ2-3,TRBV6-5,TRBD2,NA,TGTGCCAGCAGTTACTCGCCGGGAGGGATCACAGATACGCAGTATTTT,CASSYSPGGITDTQYF
TRBJ2-1,TRBV6-4,TRBD1,few,TGTGCCAGCAGTGACACATCAGGGGGCCGTGGTGAGCAGTTCTTC,CASSDTSGGRGEQFF
TRBJ1-2,TRBV3-1/TRBV3-2,NA,NA,TGTGCCAGCAGCCAAGGAGCCGGGGAAATTAACTATGGCTACACCTTC,CASSQGAGEINYGYTF
TRBJ2-7,TRBV10-3,TRBD1,NA,TGTGCCATCAGAGACGGAGACAGGGGACCCTACGAGCAGTACTTC,CAIRDGDRGPYEQYF
TRBJ2-3,TRBV25-1,NA,NA,TGTGCCAGCAGTGTCGGGAGAACTACAGATACGCAGTATTTT,CASSVGRTTDTQYF
TRBJ1-1,TRBV9,NA,NA,TGTGCCAGCAGCGTCGGACCTTCATGGGGGCTGAACACTGAAGCTTTCTTT,CASSVGPSWGLNTEAFF
TRBJ2-7,TRBV5-1,TRBD1,NA,TGCGCCAGCAGCTACGCCGGGACAGGCTACGAGCAGTACTTC,CASSYAGTGYEQYF
TRBJ2-7,TRBV6-6,NA,NA,TGTGCCAGCAGCTACGGCGGCGGGTCCTACGAGCAGTACTTC,CASSYGGGSYEQYF
TRBJ2-1,TRBV30,NA,NA,TGTGCCTGGAGTGCCTCCCTAGCGCGGTACAATGAGCAGTTCTTC,CAWSASLARYNEQFF
TRBJ2-7,TRBV7-9,NA,NA,TGTGCCAGCAGCCTGACTAGTTTCTACGAGCAGTACTTC,CASSLTSFYEQYF
TRBJ1-5,TRBV7-2,NA,NA,TGTGCCAGCAGCTTACGTCGGGGATCTCAGCCCCAGCATTTT,CASSLRRGSQPQHF
TRBJ1-1,TRBV14,NA,NA,TGTGCCAGCAGCCGAGGGTGGGGACTGACCAACACTGAAGCTTTCTTT,CASSRGWGLTNTEAFF
TRBJ1-6,TRBV7-9,TRBD1,NA,TGTGCCAGCAGCTTAGAGACAGGGTCTTCCGGCTCCTATAATTCACCCCTCCACTTT,CASSLETGSSGSYNSPLHF
TRBJ2-2,TRBV3-1/TRBV3-2,NA,few,TGTGCCAGCAGCCGGTCGGGACTTCTGGCCGGGGAGCTGTTTTTT,CASSRSGLLAGELFF
TRBJ2-7,TRBV5-4,TRBD1,NA,TGTGCCAGCAGCTTGGAGGGGACAGGGAGGGAGCAGTACTTC,CASSLEGTGREQYF
TRBJ2-1,TRBV5-1,NA,NA,TGCGCCAGCAGCTGGGCCACTACAGGGTCCTACAATGAGCAGTTCTTC,CASSWATTGSYNEQFF
TRBJ1-4,TRBV29-1,TRBD1,NA,TGCAGCGTTAGGAGAGACAGGGATGAAAAACTGTTTTTT,CSVRRDRDEKLFF
TRBJ2-5,TRBV18,NA,NA,TGTGCCAGCTCTGCTGATCTAGGAGAGACCCAGTACTTC,CASSADLGETQYF
TRBJ2-5,TRBV6-1,NA,NA,TGTGCCAGCAGTGAAGCGCGGGGGACACCCGCAATGGGGACCCAGTACTTC,CASSEARGTPAMGTQYF
TRBJ2-1,TRBV7-8,TRBD2,NA,TGTGCCAGCAGCTTCCGACTAGCGGGGAGCTACAATGAGCAGTTCTTC,CASSFRLAGSYNEQFF